This T cell receptor beta chain was sequenced for a study of tumor and adjacent non-tumor tissue in lung cancer. The overall study: Patients comprised 12 adenocarcinoma, a couple of squamous cell carcinoma and 1 small cell lung cancer. The patients, 10 or so men and five or six women, were roughly 31 to 85 with stage I to III disease.

Three rounds of nested PCR, following a modified ARM-PCR protocol, produced the TCRbeta library. TCRdb itself ran the multiplex PCR reads through MiXCR, one entry per CDR3 protein. The sample lists 110,000 or so distinct CDR3 sequences, roughly 80% occurring once. Trimming at V came to 5 bases and at J to 3 bases, leaving 6 bases not matched to a gene. Germline V gene lookup returns CDR1 DFQATT and CDR2 SNEGSKA (reference sequence). The CDR3 has 13 residues. The template was RNA from unsorted bulk tissue. Regarding this clonotype: A read error may be the cause here, since a much bigger clone is one base away.

The sequencing sample was made of lung tumor tissue. The clonotype was recovered from a woman aged 55 to 70 with non-small cell lung cancer. The rearrangement joins TRBV20-1 to TRBJ1-1; 7 bases are shared with TRBD1. The CDR3 protein is CSAHRGPDTEAFF. DNA for the CDR3: TGCAGTGCTCACAGGGGCCCGGACACTGAAGCTTTCTTT.